This is a list of T cell receptor beta chains from one sample in a study of T cell responses to AZD1222 COVID-19 vaccine. TCRdb keeps only in-frame clones here, not all; method: immunoSEQ multiplex PCR. The sample has roughly 180,000 clones; 94% are singletons. The sample here was peripheral blood, taken on day 0 of AZD1222 vaccination. The receptors derive from an adult in good health. Both conserved end residues are part of each CDR3. The D gene is left open where the match is weak. Clone size is shown for a subset of rows, as once, few, many or a class of expanded clone.

TRBJ1-5 TRBV15 TRBD1 - 16 TGTGCCACCAGCATAACCCGGGACAGGAGGGATCAGCCCCAGCATTTT CATSITRDRRDQPQHF
TRBJ2-7 TRBV3-1/TRBV3-2 TRBD2 once 12 TGTGCCAGCAGCCAACTAGCGGGAGAGCAGTACTTC CASSQLAGEQYF
TRBJ2-1 TRBV28 TRBD2 - 15 TGTGCCAGCAGGGTAGCGGGGAGCTCCTACAATGAGCAGTTCTTC CASRVAGSSYNEQFF
TRBJ1-2 TRBV28 - - 13 TGTGCCAGCAGTGCCACAGCTAACTATGGCTACACCTTC CASSATANYGYTF
TRBJ2-1 TRBV25-1 TRBD2 once 16 TGTGCCAGCAGCCACTTAGGACTAGCGGGCTACAATGAGCAGTTCTTC CASSHLGLAGYNEQFF
TRBJ2-6 TRBV11-2 TRBD1 - 17 TGTGCCAGCAGACTCGGACAGGGGGAAGGTGGGGCCAACGTCCTGACTTTC CASRLGQGEGGANVLTF
TRBJ1-2 TRBV19 - - 17 TGTGCCAGTAGTTCGAGTCAACAGCTGGGAGCTAACTATGGCTACACCTTC CASSSSQQLGANYGYTF
TRBJ2-7 TRBV4-1 TRBD1 - 14 TGCGCCAGCAGCCTGCAGACAGGGGCCTACGAGCAGTACTTC CASSLQTGAYEQYF
TRBJ2-7 TRBV16 - - 12 TGTGCCAGCAGCCCCCGGATCGACGAGCAGTACTTC CASSPRIDEQYF
TRBJ1-2 TRBV3-1/TRBV3-2 - - 19 TGTGCCAGCAGCCAAGATCTGGGGCGAACAGGTCCGGCTAACTATGGCTACACCTTC CASSQDLGRTGPANYGYTF
TRBJ2-7 TRBV30 TRBD2 few 17 TGTGCCTGGAGTGCACCCCCGAGGCTAGCGGTGACCTACGAGCAGTACTTC CAWSAPPRLAVTYEQYF
TRBJ1-2 TRBV12-3/TRBV12-4 - once 13 TGTGCCAGCAGTCCCTCAGGGACTTATGGCTACACCTTC CASSPSGTYGYTF
TRBJ1-2 TRBV29-1 - - 10 TGCAGCTCATGGGAGGATGGCTACACCTTC CSSWEDGYTF
TRBJ1-3 TRBV6-5 - - 16 TGTGCCAGCAGTTACTCGAAGGGGCGGTCTGGAAACACCATATATTTT CASSYSKGRSGNTIYF
TRBJ1-1 TRBV28 - - 12 TGTGCCAGCAGTTTAAGAGGACGAGAAGCTTTCTTT CASSLRGREAFF
TRBJ1-1 TRBV6-5 - - 14 TGTGCCAGCAGTTACTCGAGGGGGAGGACTGAAGCTTTCTTT CASSYSRGRTEAFF
TRBJ1-1 TRBV11-3 TRBD1 - 13 TGTGCCAGCAGTTGGGACAGGAACACTGAAGCTTTCTTT CASSWDRNTEAFF
TRBJ1-1 TRBV7-2 - - 12 TGTGCCAGCAGCTTAAAACGTCTGGAAGCTTTCTTT CASSLKRLEAFF
TRBJ1-4 TRBV7-9 TRBD1 once 16 TGTGCCAGCAGCTCAACCGGGACAGCAACTAATGAAAAACTGTTTTTT CASSSTGTATNEKLFF
TRBJ1-1 TRBV5-1 - once 14 TGCGCCAGCAGCTTGGGAGGTCGCGCTACTGAAGCTTTCTTT CASSLGGRATEAFF
TRBJ2-7 TRBV27 - - 12 TGTGCCAGCAGTTCCCTCTCCTACGAGCAGTACTTC CASSSLSYEQYF
TRBJ2-7 TRBV27 - - 11 TGTGCCAGCATTTCTGGGTACGAGCAGTACTTC CASISGYEQYF
TRBJ1-5 TRBV5-6 - - 14 TGTGCCAGCAGCTGGGGGGTTGTCGGTCAGCCCCAGCATTTT CASSWGVVGQPQHF
TRBJ2-7 TRBV21-1 - - 17 TGTGCAGCATTGGGTAGGGACAGGGGGAATGAGGTCTACGAGCAGTACTTC CAALGRDRGNEVYEQYF
TRBJ2-7 TRBV5-1 - - 13 TGCGCCAGCAGCTTGTTCCAGGCCCACGAGCAGTACTTC CASSLFQAHEQYF
TRBJ1-1 TRBV18 - few 14 TGTGCCAGCTCCCCCAGGGGTTCGGACACTGAAGCTTTCTTT CASSPRGSDTEAFF
TRBJ2-3 TRBV4-1 TRBD1 - 16 TGCGCCAGCAGCCATATCGACAGGGGGCACACAGGTACGCAGTATTTT CASSHIDRGHTGTQYF
TRBJ2-1 TRBV4-1 - - 18 TGCGCCAGCAGCCAAGATCAGGGGTTCACACGCTCCTACAATGAGCAGTTCTTC CASSQDQGFTRSYNEQFF
TRBJ1-1 TRBV18 TRBD1 - 16 TGTGCCAGCTCCCCAAAGCCGCAGGGGGTGAACACTGAAGCTTTCTTT CASSPKPQGVNTEAFF
TRBJ1-6 TRBV3-1/TRBV3-2 - - 13 TGTGCCAGCAGCCACCGACCCGCTGGACCCCTCCACTTT CASSHRPAGPLHF
TRBJ1-2 TRBV7-9 - - 15 TGTGCCAGCAGCTCAGGGGACGGGGTAACCTATGGCTACACCTTC CASSSGDGVTYGYTF
TRBJ1-5 TRBV2 - - 17 TGTGCCAGCAGTGAGGTTGGGGCCAGGGCAGAGAGACAGCCCCAGCATTTT CASSEVGARAERQPQHF
TRBJ2-7 TRBV6-1 - - 15 TGTGCCAGCAGTGAATTCCGACTAGACTCCTACGAGCAGTACTTC CASSEFRLDSYEQYF
TRBJ2-1 TRBV27 - - 14 TGTGCCAGCAGTTTAAGAATCTATTACAATGAGCAGTTCTTC CASSLRIYYNEQFF
TRBJ1-2 TRBV6-5 - once 12 TGTGCCAGCAACCAGGGGTCCAGGGGCTACACCTTC CASNQGSRGYTF
TRBJ2-1 TRBV10-1 TRBD2 - 15 TGCGCCAGCAGTGCGGGACTAGCGGCAAACAATGAGCAGTTCTTC CASSAGLAANNEQFF
TRBJ2-4 TRBV9 - - 15 TGTGCCAGCAGCGTAGTCGACGGACAGAAAAACATTCAGTACTTC CASSVVDGQKNIQYF
TRBJ1-1 TRBV5-1 TRBD1 - 13 TGCGCCAGCAGCTTTACAGGGGGCACTGAAGCTTTCTTT CASSFTGGTEAFF
TRBJ2-1 TRBV29-1 TRBD1 few 14 TGCAGCATAATGACAGGGACAACCTACAATGAGCAGTTCTTC CSIMTGTTYNEQFF
TRBJ2-6 TRBV2 - - 18 TGTGCCAGCAGTGAAAGTGAGATCTTCCTCTCTGGGGCCAACGTCCTGACTTTC CASSESEIFLSGANVLTF
TRBJ2-1 TRBV6-5 - - 14 TGTGCCAGCAGGTTATCGGGACTCAGCAATGAGCAGTTCTTC CASRLSGLSNEQFF
TRBJ2-1 TRBV29-1 - - 14 TGCAGCGTTGAGCGGGGACCCTCCTACAATGAGCAGTTCTTC CSVERGPSYNEQFF
TRBJ1-2 TRBV5-1 - - 13 TGCGCCAGCAGCCAGGACCCGACCTTCGGCTACACCTTC CASSQDPTFGYTF
TRBJ2-3 TRBV19 TRBD1 - 18 TGTGCCAGTAGTTCCCGGGACAGGGCGTCGTCTAGCACAGATACGCAGTATTTT CASSSRDRASSSTDTQYF
TRBJ1-1 TRBV27 - - 14 TGTGCCAGCAGTTTATGGCCGGAAAACACTGAAGCTTTCTTT CASSLWPENTEAFF
TRBJ2-4 TRBV14 TRBD2 - 14 TGTGCCAGCAGCCGCGGACTAGCGGGGGACATTCAGTACTTC CASSRGLAGDIQYF
TRBJ1-6 TRBV5-5 - - 17 TGTGCCAGCAGCCGAGATCCACGGACGCCGGGAGATTCACCCCTCCACTTT CASSRDPRTPGDSPLHF
TRBJ1-4 TRBV10-3 - - 13 TGTGCCACCCGGGGCAGCCATAATGAAAAACTGTTTTTT CATRGSHNEKLFF
TRBJ1-2 TRBV3-1/TRBV3-2 - - 17 TGTGCCAGCAGCCAAGAGCGTATCAGGGCCTTACACTATGGCTACACCTTC CASSQERIRALHYGYTF
TRBJ1-6 TRBV27 - - 17 TGTGCCAGCAGTTTGGGGGCTCGGGGGGTCTTTAATTCACCCCTCCACTTT CASSLGARGVFNSPLHF
TRBJ1-1 TRBV18 TRBD1 - 14 TGTGCCAGCTCACCCGGACAGGGGAACACTGAAGCTTTCTTT CASSPGQGNTEAFF
TRBJ1-3 TRBV10-3 - once 16 TGTGCCATCATTCTTACGAGACAGCTCTCTGGAAACACCATATATTTT CAIILTRQLSGNTIYF
TRBJ2-1 TRBV5-1 - - 17 TGCGCCAGCAGCTTGGGGATGGGGCTAAGCTCCTACAATGAGCAGTTCTTC CASSLGMGLSSYNEQFF
TRBJ1-1 TRBV10-2 - - 14 TGCGCCAGCAGTGAGACGGGTGGCAGAACTGAAGCTTTCTTT CASSETGGRTEAFF